This TCR beta chain was sequenced during a study of Graves' ophthalmopathy and Graves' hyperthyroidism. Investigators amplified TCR beta CDR3 regions from RNA transcripts. HTBI-primed first-round RT-PCR preceded second-round multiplex PCR. MiXCR, run by TCRdb on the multiplex PCR reads, gives a single entry per CDR3 protein. The profile shows 150,000 to 200,000 distinct CDR3 sequences, roughly 37% of them singletons. The study's findings and limits: Most expanded clonotypes from thyroid (those above 0.001 frequency) were also found in blood.

Other autoimmune diseases, uncontrolled infections, pregnancy or lactation led to the exclusion of patients. A diagnosis was made from clinical symptoms together with serum thyroxine, TRAb, thyroid ultrasound and orbital computed tomography. PBMCs were density-gradient isolated from approximately 9.8 ml fresh blood. This clonotype was seen only a few times. Its specificity is not known. Losses at the gene ends were 7 bases for V and 9 bases for J; bases not matched to a gene: 21. The CDR3 spans 18 residues. CDR1 and CDR2 (germline): MNHNS, SASEGT. This TCR came from a woman aged 35 to 49 with Graves' ophthalmopathy. Source material: peripheral blood. This chain links TRBV6-1 with TRBJ1-6; 7 nucleotides match TRBD1. The CDR3: CASTSGTVTLSGRSPLHF. The CDR3, as DNA: TGTGCCAGCACCTCCGGGACAGTCACCTTGTCTGGTCGTTCACCCCTCCACTTT.